These 25 T cell receptor beta chains came from one sample sequenced in a study of CD8 T cells in Susac syndrome. The RNA input was about 0.5 to 1 ug, and it was reverse transcribed with random hexamers. TCRdb reanalysed the immunoSEQ multiplex PCR reads using MiXCR and keeps one entry per CDR3 protein. The sample comprises approximately 200,000 distinct CDR3 sequences, around 96% of which are singletons, and just under 0.095% rests with the top ten. The source material was CD4+ T cells from PBMCs. The receptors come from a human donor with multiple sclerosis.

This rearrangement joins TRBV30 to TRBJ1-2; perhaps TRBD1 as D (6 bases). Deletions cut 5 bases from V and 7 bases from J, with 14 bases between. CDR1 and CDR2 from the germline V gene are GTSNPN and SVGIG (reference sequence). The CDR3 runs 12 residues. The CDR3 protein is CAWARGGPGYTF. In DNA, the CDR3 is TGTGCCTGGGCGAGGGGGGGACCTGGCTACACCTTC.

The chain is built from TRBV6-5 and TRBJ2-7; TRBD1 matches 9 bases. V was pared by 10 bases and J by 2 bases, with 3 bases of the junction left unmatched. Per the germline V gene, CDR1 is MNHEY and CDR2 is SVGAGI. This CDR3 region has 12 residues. The CDR3 loop is CATGTGTYEQYF. As DNA, the CDR3 is TGTGCCACCGGGACAGGGACCTACGAGCAGTACTTC.

The V and J genes are TRBV5-4 and TRBJ1-1, with no clear D. Germline values: CDR1 SGHNT, CDR2 YYREEE (reference sequence). The V and J ends lost 0 bases and 3 bases respectively, with 6 bases between them. This CDR3 is built from 13 residues. Here the CDR3 DNA reads TGTGCCAGCAGCTTGGATGGATACACTGAAGCTTTCTTT. Protein sequence: CASSLDGYTEAFF.

The J gene is TRBJ2-3, the V gene TRBV6-2 or TRBV6-3, with D unclear. Trimming removed 5 bases at V and 4 bases at J, with 7 bases between. Looked up from germline, CDR1 is MNHEY and CDR2 is SVGEGT. The CDR3 consists of 12 residues. Here the CDR3 DNA reads TGTGCCAGCAGTGTCTGGGCAGATACGCAGTATTTT. Encoded protein: CASSVWADTQYF.

The V and J genes are TRBV27 and TRBJ2-3; D is undetermined. Germline CDR1 and CDR2: MNHEY and SMNVEV (reference sequence). Trimming left V 6 bases short and J 3 bases short, with 16 bases between. The CDR3 has 15 residues. The CDR3 sequence: CASRASRASTDTQYF. CDR3 in DNA: TGTGCCAGCAGGGCCTCTAGAGCATCGACAGATACGCAGTATTTT.

The genes are TRBV9 and TRBJ2-1; the match to TRBD2 covers 9 bases. CDR3 size: 15 residues. The J segment lost 4 bases and the V segment lost 5 bases, leaving 7 bases of the junction unmatched. Germline CDR1 and CDR2: SGDLS and YYNGEE. CDR3 in amino acids: CASSQSLAGYNEQFF. CDR3 DNA: TGTGCCAGCAGTCAGTCCCTAGCGGGGTACAATGAGCAGTTCTTC.

J is TRBJ2-5 and V is TRBV9, with TRBD2 as a possible D gene (6 bases). The CDR3 length is 16 residues. CDR1 and CDR2 (germline): SGDLS, YYNGEE. Trimming left V 0 bases short and J 6 bases short, with 18 bases between. DNA for the CDR3: TGTGCCAGCAGCGTAGCTCAGGCGGGGCCGTTACAGACCCAGTACTTC. It yields the protein CASSVAQAGPLQTQYF.

V is TRBV12-3 or TRBV12-4 and J is TRBJ1-4, with 9 bases that match TRBD1. Unmatched junction bases numbered 4, after V lost 6 bases and J lost 5 bases. The CDR3 contains 14 residues. CDR3 protein: CASRPTGGNEKLFF. CDR3 DNA sequence: TGTGCCAGCAGGCCGACAGGGGGGAATGAAAAACTGTTTTTT.

V usage is TRBV20-1 and J usage is TRBJ2-7; unclear D gene. The CDR3 covers 14 residues. Germline CDR1 is DFQATT and CDR2 is SNEGSKA (reference sequence). V was clipped by 0 bases and J by 1 base, with 10 bases between them. The chain's CDR3 is CSARDQATSYEQYF. The CDR3 region has the DNA TGCAGTGCTAGAGATCAGGCCACTTCCTACGAGCAGTACTTC.

This chain joins TRBV29-1 and TRBJ1-1, with 9 positions matching TRBD1. The CDR3 is 13 amino acids. Germline CDR1 is SQVTM and CDR2 is ANQGSEA. V gave up 7 bases and J gave up 1 base; unmatched junction bases: 4. The CDR3 region has the DNA TGCAGCGCCTCGGGACAGGGGAACACTGAAGCTTTCTTT. Protein product: CSASGQGNTEAFF.

This sequence joins TRBV7-9 and TRBJ1-1; D unresolved. Trimming stripped 1 base from V and 7 bases from J, with 10 bases between. This CDR3 is built from 13 residues. Germline CDR1 is SEHNR and CDR2 is FQNEAQ (reference sequence). The CDR3 loop is CASSLGGPDEAFF. The CDR3 nucleotides read TGTGCCAGCAGCTTAGGGGGTCCGGATGAAGCTTTCTTT.

The gene calls are TRBV3-1 and TRBJ2-3; D remains unclear. V lost 2 bases and J lost 0, with 12 bases in between. CDR3 length: 16 residues. In germline, CDR1 is LGHDT, CDR2 YNNKEL (reference sequence). CDR3 in DNA: TGTGCCAGCAGCCAAAGGCCCACAGCTAGCACAGATACGCAGTATTTT. Its translation is CASSQRPTASTDTQYF.

The J gene is TRBJ2-3, the V gene TRBV3-1; 7 bases are a match to TRBD2. V lost 1 base to trimming and J lost 4 bases; unmatched junction nucleotides: 5. CDR3 length: 15 residues. The germline gives CDR1 LGHDT, CDR2 YNNKEL (reference sequence). The CDR3 coding sequence is TGTGCCAGCAGCCAAGGACTAGCTTGGGCAGATACGCAGTATTTT. As protein: CASSQGLAWADTQYF.

This chain joins TRBV6-1 and TRBJ2-5; TRBD2 agrees at 10 bases. Germline values: CDR1 MNHNS, CDR2 SASEGT. The V gene end was trimmed by 5 bases and the J gene end by 1 base; junction bases not matched to a gene: 4. This CDR3 comprises 15 residues. The CDR3 region has the DNA TGTGCCAGCAGTTCCCTAGCGGGGGTCCAAGAGACCCAGTACTTC. Amino acid sequence: CASSSLAGVQETQYF.

The V gene is TRBV2, the J gene TRBJ1-2; no firm D call. This CDR3 has 15 residues. Trimming left V 3 bases short and J 3 bases short, with 14 bases between. Germline CDR1 SNHLY, CDR2 FYNNEI. The CDR3 sequence is CASSEPIRLDYGYTF. CDR3 DNA sequence: TGTGCCAGCAGTGAGCCCATCAGGCTTGACTATGGCTACACCTTC.

The rearrangement joins TRBV7-9 to TRBJ2-1, with 8 bases identical to TRBD2. CDR3 length equals 14 residues. Germline assignment: CDR1 SEHNR and CDR2 FQNEAQ (reference sequence). V lost 1 base and J lost 7; bases outside the gene matches: 3. CDR3: CASSLVLAENEQFF. The CDR3 nucleotides read TGTGCCAGCAGCTTAGTACTAGCGGAGAATGAGCAGTTCTTC.

The J gene is TRBJ2-1, the V gene TRBV2, with TRBD1 matching over 8 bases. From germline, CDR1 is SNHLY and CDR2 FYNNEI. CDR3 length: 15 residues. Germline trimming cut 4 bases from V and 0 bases from J; bases unmatched to any gene: 2. CDR3 nucleotide sequence: TGTGCCAGCAGTGGACAGGGGAGCTCCTACAATGAGCAGTTCTTC. Encoded protein: CASSGQGSSYNEQFF.

This clonotype was counted a single time. In nucleotides, the CDR3 is TGTGCCAGTCAAGGGTTGTCGAATGAGCAGTTCTTC. This translates into CASQGLSNEQFF. The chain couples TRBV5-6 to TRBJ2-1; D not resolved. CDR1 is SGHDT and CDR2 is YYEEEE in the germline V gene. The germline V and J ends were trimmed by 8 bases and 7 bases, with 13 bases remaining between them. The CDR3 has 12 residues. Full variable domain (missing parts from reference TRBV5-6 and TRBJ2-1): DAGVTQSPTHLIKTRGQQVTLRCSPKSGHDTVSWYQQALGQGPQFIFQYYEEEERQRGNFPDRFSGHQFPNYSSELNVNALLLGDSALYLCASQGLSNEQFFGPGTRLTVL.

The table lists this clonotype with a count of one. The chain couples TRBV30 to TRBJ2-2, with TRBD2 matching over 7 bases. Germline values: CDR1 GTSNPN, CDR2 SVGIG (reference sequence). The CDR3 contains 16 residues. With 1 base clipped from V and 6 bases from J, the junction kept 11 bases outside the gene matches. The CDR3 is CAWSAAGVGMAGELFF. The CDR3 DNA reads as TGTGCCTGGAGTGCCGCGGGGGTCGGAATGGCCGGGGAGCTGTTTTTT. Supplemented by reference TRBV30 and TRBJ2-2, the full variable domain reads SQTIHQWPATLVQPVGSPLSLECTVEGTSNPNLYWYRQAAGRGLQLLFYSVGIGQISSEVPQNLSASRPQDRQFILSSKKLLLSDSGFYLCAWSAAGVGMAGELFFGEGSRLTVL.

V usage is TRBV9 and J usage is TRBJ1-2; unclear D gene. The CDR3 totals 14 residues. The germline V gene has CDR1 SGDLS and CDR2 YYNGEE. Trimming removed 3 bases at V and 6 bases at J, with 15 bases between. DNA of the CDR3: TGTGCCAGCAGCGGCTGGATACATGCCAATGGCTACACCTTC. Its protein is CASSGWIHANGYTF.

The V gene is TRBV20-1, the J gene TRBJ2-5; no reliable D call. V was trimmed by 3 bases and J by 4 bases, leaving 15 bases between them. The CDR3 contains 14 residues. Germline CDR1 DFQATT, CDR2 SNEGSKA (reference sequence). CDR3 nucleotide sequence: TGCAGTGCTAGTCAGCCCCCGTCGTTAGAGACCCAGTACTTC. It codes for CSASQPPSLETQYF.

This clonotype was seen a few times. CDR3 residues: CATSDLTSGINEQFF. The CDR3 DNA reads TGTGCCACCAGTGATTTGACTAGCGGGATCAATGAGCAGTTCTTC. The chain employs TRBV24-1 and TRBJ2-1; 10 nucleotides match TRBD2. From germline, CDR1 is KGHDR and CDR2 SFDVKD. Germline trimming cut 0 bases from V and 6 bases from J; bases unmatched to any gene: 1. The CDR3 is 15 residues long.

The chain is built from TRBV7-9 and TRBJ1-1; the D gene is possibly TRBD1 (6 bases). The CDR3 contains 14 residues. The ends were cut back, 7 bases at V and 6 bases at J, with 18 bases in the middle. Germline V CDR1 and CDR2: SEHNR, FQNEAQ (reference sequence). The CDR3 sequence is CASIPQGGLSEAFF. The CDR3 bases are TGTGCCAGCATCCCCCAAGGGGGGCTCTCTGAAGCTTTCTTT.

The rearrangement uses TRBV12-3 or TRBV12-4 and TRBJ2-3, with no clear D. V was pared by 6 bases and J by 0 bases, with 7 bases between. The CDR3 consists of 13 residues. CDR3 nucleotide sequence: TGTGCCAGCAGACCTGGGAGCACAGATACGCAGTATTTT. This codes for CASRPGSTDTQYF.

This clonotype was detected only once. The chain links TRBV15 to TRBJ2-7; TRBD1 or TRBD2 may be the D gene (5 bases each). Between the trimmed V and J ends, which lost 1 base and 6 bases, there was a span of 16 bases. The germline V gene has CDR1 LNHNV and CDR2 YYDKDF (reference sequence). The CDR3 runs 15 residues. As DNA, the CDR3 is TGTGCCACCAGCAGAGCCGAGACTGGGGCGGGCGAGCAGTACTTC. Protein product: CATSRAETGAGEQYF. Full variable domain (missing parts from reference TRBV15 and TRBJ2-7): DAMVIQNPRYQVTQFGKPVTLSCSQTLNHNVMYWYQQKSSQAPKLLFHYYDKDFNNEADTPDNFQSRRPNTSFCFLDIRSPGLGDTAMYLCATSRAETGAGEQYFGPGTRLTVT.